This T cell receptor beta chain was profiled in a study of regulatory T cells in long-lasting Graves disease (dated by TCRdb to about 2021). Context from the whole study: Antithyroid drugs had been taken for less than 3 months by newly diagnosed Graves' disease patients. A total of 35 or so samples were covered by TCR sequencing, comprising approximately 13 persistent and about 20 newly diagnosed Graves' disease patients. The study was conducted in China and was registered as a clinical trial. Peripheral blood TCR sequencing and RNA sequencing compared persistent Graves' disease patients with newly diagnosed Graves' disease patients. Results and caveats for the whole study, not just this receptor: TRBV28, TRBJ1-2 and TRBJ2-5 were preferentially used in persistent disease, while TRBV20-1 and TRBJ2-1 were favored in newly diagnosed disease. Lower TCR Shannon entropy and fewer highly expanded clones were observed in persistent Graves' disease patients than in newly diagnosed patients, which suggested clonal expansion. More public clonotypes were shared among persistent patients (about 2,800) than among newly diagnosed patients (roughly 1,000). The study examined only peripheral blood because the primary lesion, thyroid tissue, could not be accessed. Sequencing and analysis were restricted to the TCR beta chain. The authors noted that the small sample size was a limitation that may lower accuracy.

The method behind the library was multiplex PCR. Instrument on record: Illumina HiSeq 4000. To build TCR beta libraries, CDR3 regions were amplified by Arm-PCR using iRepertoire HTBI primers. PCR products were gel purified before sequencing. The authors' pipeline ran thus. Gene usage analysis of CDR3 amino acid clonotypes used the 62 TRBV and around 14 TRBJ segments found across samples. Filtered high-quality paired reads were merged into contigs using COPE and FqMerger. BLAST was used to align contigs to IMGT TRBV, TRBD and TRBJ reference genes, with CDR3 defined following IMGT. Highly expanded clones were defined as clonotypes with a frequency above 0.1%. Shannon entropy was used to measure repertoire diversity, and the Gini coefficient was used to measure V-J evenness. Clonotypes shared by more than one individual were considered public. TCRdb reanalyzed the raw reads on its own, using fastp at Q25 for trimming and MiXCR for clone calling, and kept in-frame beta chains. Rows matching on CDR3 protein sequence are summarized as one entry with the most common DNA and genes. The V and J calls follow TCRdb's processing rather than the paper's. The sample table shows 250,000 to 300,000 distinct CDR3 sequences, and around a sixth are seen once. Of the sample, about 14% is held by the ten largest clones.

Per the germline V gene (reference sequence), LNHDA is the CDR1 and SQIVND is the CDR2. V drops 3 bases and J drops 7 bases, leaving 9 bases in between. The CDR3 starts with the cysteine, ends with the phenylalanine, and has 13 residues. Of the read, only the CDR3 DNA is kept; its 39 bases are in frame from base 1. Turning to this clonotype: Its cognate antigen has yet to be identified. The record has no base qualities; no much larger clone is one base away.

The time point label for this specimen denotes: newly diagnosed GD, antithyroid drugs for less than 3 months. For both TCR sequencing and RNA sequencing, RNA was extracted from PBMCs in TRIzol. The diagnosis of Graves' disease followed American Thyroid Association guidelines. The patients came from an endocrinology department in Xi'an, China. Each patient gave approximately 10 milliliters of peripheral blood, collected in an EDTA anticoagulant tube. PBMCs were isolated by Ficoll Paque Plus density gradient separation without further T cell sorting. RNA quality was checked with an Agilent 2100 Bioanalyzer and agarose gel, and concentration with a NanoDrop 2000. These data are also associated with another study on T cells in Graves' hyperthyroidism and ophthalmopathy. As described in the second report: Stable Graves' hyperthyroidism was defined as the absence of progression to ophthalmopathy over 18 months of follow-up. Hyperthyroidism patients were newly diagnosed, had a disease duration of under 2 months, and were aged 18 to 65 years. Exclusion was applied to patients with uncontrolled infections, other autoimmune diseases, pregnancy or lactation. Diagnoses were based on clinical symptoms, serum thyroxine and TRAb, thyroid ultrasound and orbital computed tomography. For the first round of RT-PCR on the TCR CDR3, the HTBI primer set was used together with the Qiagen OneStep RT-PCR kit. Blood samples also contained most of the expanded thyroid clonotypes (frequency above 0.001), which suggests that blood repertoires may reflect thyroid immune responses. A model built on a 13 V-J signature distinguished ophthalmopathy from stable hyperthyroidism, reaching 85% to 90% sensitivity and 81.08% specificity in cross-validation and 80%/75% in testing. In validation, progression to ophthalmopathy was predicted by the model with about 70% sensitivity and just over 72% specificity, a median of 6.5 months before onset. TCR V-J signatures able to tell the groups apart were searched for in a discovery cohort of 90 to 100 patients, of whom more than 40 had Graves' ophthalmopathy and around 58 had stable Graves' hyperthyroidism. Whether ophthalmopathy could be predicted prospectively was tested in an independent validation cohort made up of about 18 hyperthyroidism patients plus 17 patients who later progressed to ophthalmopathy. The roughly 99 discovery patients were divided at random into training and test sets in a 7:3 ratio. The study also compared thyroid tissue and blood T-cell repertoires from five or six Graves' hyperthyroidism patients. Once sampling was done, hyperthyroidism patients were given methimazole at a starting dose of 30 mg daily, whereas ophthalmopathy patients were given high-dose intravenous methylprednisolone. A second multiplex PCR round built the libraries, followed by size selection and purification. Paired-end sequencing of the libraries was performed with 100 bp reads on an Illumina HiSeq2000. SOAPnuke was used to process the raw data, throwing out any read that contained adapters or uncalled bases, had a mean Phred below 15, or lacked an exact constant-primer or identifier match. High-quality paired reads were merged using COPE v1.2.5, and each unique nucleotide sequence was defined as a clonotype. Clonotypes were aligned to IMGT TRBV, TRBD and TRBJ reference segments using MiTCR v1.1. The analysis was restricted to V-J combinations with a frequency above 0.0001, which together covered about 99% of the repertoires. The TCS score was defined as the ratio of F50 (clonal expansion) to E x V (chaos), calculated using BLOSUM62-based TCRdist between CDR3 peptides within each V-J. Welch's t-statistics and random forest reduced 500 to 650 V-J features to under 15, which were used in a naive Bayes classifier (R e1071). Sample size was not statistically predetermined, and investigators were not blinded to group allocation. TCR Vbeta CDR3 sequencing of 135 peripheral blood samples (fewer than 45 ophthalmopathy, about 80 hyperthyroidism and around 17 progressor patients) is reported in the paper.

Source: peripheral blood mononuclear cells (PBMCs), taken at new diagnosis, from a patient treated with antithyroid drugs. The chain uses TRBV19 and TRBJ2-2; TRBD2 is possibly the D segment (5 matching bases). The sequence came from a woman in her 30s with Graves disease. Donor details come from another sample of the same person, matched by shared clones. CDR3 loop: CASSISRGGELFF. In nucleotide form, the sequence is TGTGCCAGTAGTATTTCTCGGGGCGGGGAGCTGTTTTTT. With the rest looked up from the reference TRBV19 and TRBJ2-2 genes rather than sequenced, the full variable domain is DGGITQSPKYLFRKEGQNVTLSCEQNLNHDAMYWYRQDPGQGLRLIYYSQIVNDFQKGDIAEGYSVSREKKESFPLTVTSAQKNPTAFYLCASSISRGGELFFGEGSRLTVL.